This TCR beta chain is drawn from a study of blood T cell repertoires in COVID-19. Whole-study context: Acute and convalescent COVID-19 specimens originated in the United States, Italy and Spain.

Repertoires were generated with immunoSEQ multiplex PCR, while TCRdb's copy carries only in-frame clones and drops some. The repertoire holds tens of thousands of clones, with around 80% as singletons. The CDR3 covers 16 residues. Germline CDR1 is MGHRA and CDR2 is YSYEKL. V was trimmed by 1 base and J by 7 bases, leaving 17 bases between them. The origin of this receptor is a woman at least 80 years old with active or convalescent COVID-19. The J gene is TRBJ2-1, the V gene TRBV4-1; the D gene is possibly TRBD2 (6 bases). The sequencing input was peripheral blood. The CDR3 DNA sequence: TGCGCCAGCAGCCAAGCGACTAGGGGATTAGGAAATGAGCAGTTCTTC. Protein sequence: CASSQATRGLGNEQFF.